The 12 T cell receptor beta chains below were found in one sample sequenced in a study of cytomegalovirus exposure and HLA in healthy donors. Researchers ran the PCR with 60 Vbeta and 13 Jbeta primers. Sequencing used immunoSEQ multiplex PCR; TCRdb keeps in-frame clones, though not all of them. The repertoire consists of fewer than 55,000 clones, with about two thirds occurring once and the leading ten covering less than 25%. Sequencing was done on a sample of PBMCs. The receptors originated from a woman between 50 and 59 years old in good health and CMV-seropositive.

The rearrangement links TRBV19 to TRBJ2-1; no definite D call. This CDR3 contains 15 residues. Trimming left V 0 bases short and J 0 bases short, with 6 bases between. Germline V gene data show CDR1 as LNHDA and CDR2 as SQIVND (reference sequence). This CDR3 is CASSIDASSYNEQFF. In DNA form, the CDR3 reads TGTGCCAGTAGTATAGATGCGAGCTCCTACAATGAGCAGTTCTTC.

The V call is TRBV4-3, the J call TRBJ1-2; D is possibly TRBD1 (5 bases). Germline lookup yields CDR1 LGHNA and CDR2 YSLEER. Trimming stripped 1 base from V and 2 bases from J, with 17 bases between. CDR3 length: 17 amino acids. DNA for the CDR3: TGCGCCAGCAGCCAAGTCCATCAGGGCCGCCCCAACTATGGCTACACCTTC. Amino acid sequence: CASSQVHQGRPNYGYTF.

A remark on this clone: This sequence may be a read error, since a much larger clone differs from it by one base. The chain couples TRBV4-1 to TRBJ2-7, with 12 bases matching TRBD2. This CDR3 has 15 amino acids. Per the germline V gene, CDR1 is MGHRA and CDR2 is YSYEKL. V was pared by 1 base and J by 4 bases, with 2 bases of the junction left unmatched. The CDR3 here is CASSQGTSGIYEQYF. The CDR3 bases are TGCGCCAGCAGCCAAGGGACTAGCGGGATTTACGAGCAGTACTTC.

This clone was seen just once. The chain couples TRBV6-5 to TRBJ2-5, with TRBD2 matching over 9 bases. The end of the DNA aligns better with TRBJ2-7, so the J call may be wrong. From germline, CDR1 is MNHEY and CDR2 SVGAGI. There are 14 residues in the CDR3. CDR3 nucleotide sequence: TGTGCCAGCAGCCGGGGACTAGCCAGGGCCGAGCAGTACTTC. Protein sequence: CASSRGLARAEQYF.

This chain uses TRBV2 with TRBJ1-5; no clear D. The V gene lost 8 bases and the J gene lost 2 bases, with 16 bases spanning the gap. Germline V gene lookup returns CDR1 SNHLY and CDR2 FYNNEI. This CDR3 is built from 15 residues. In DNA form, the CDR3 reads TGTGCCAGCGGCAGAGGGAGTGGAGGCAATCAGCCCCAGCATTTT. Translated: CASGRGSGGNQPQHF.

The V call is TRBV28, the J call TRBJ1-2; D is undetermined. CDR3 length: 11 residues. The germline V gene encodes CDR1 MDHEN and CDR2 SYDVKM. V was shortened by 6 bases and J by 8 bases, with 10 bases between the two germline ends. The CDR3 protein is CASSSIQGYTF. CDR3 in DNA: TGTGCCAGCAGCTCGATCCAGGGCTACACCTTC.

Only a few counts were recorded for this clone. The chain joins TRBV6-8 to TRBJ1-1, with D unresolved. V lost 0 bases to trimming and J lost 1 base, with 9 bases between them. This CDR3 has 15 residues. Germline V gives CDR1 MNHGY, CDR2 SAAAGT. The CDR3 sequence is CASSYSIQRNTEAFF. Here the CDR3 DNA reads TGTGCCAGCAGTTACTCGATCCAGCGGAACACTGAAGCTTTCTTT.

The chain has TRBV6-1 and TRBJ2-1, with TRBD2 matching 14 bases. CDR3 length: 17 amino acids. Germline-derived CDR1 and CDR2 are MNHNS and SASEGT. V dropped 4 bases and J dropped 1; count of bases not matched to a gene: 3. The CDR3 here is CASSGGTSGRSYNEQFF. The CDR3 coding sequence is TGTGCCAGCAGTGGGGGGACTAGCGGGAGATCCTACAATGAGCAGTTCTTC.

This clone turned up a few times. This chain connects TRBV4-3 to TRBJ2-2; 7 bases fit TRBD2. CDR1 and CDR2 (germline): LGHNA, YSLEER. V was clipped by 6 bases and J by 6 bases; unmatched bases: 10. The CDR3 runs 15 residues. In DNA form, the CDR3 reads TGCGCCAGCAGTCACCTCACGGGGGGACCCGGGGAGCTGTTTTTT. Protein: CASSHLTGGPGELFF.

The chain links TRBV29-1 to TRBJ2-3; a possible D gene is TRBD2 (5 bases). CDR1 and CDR2 (germline): SQVTM, ANQGSEA. Trimming pared 4 bases from V and 0 bases from J, leaving 11 bases between. The CDR3 consists of 14 residues. Written as DNA, the CDR3 is TGCAGCGTTGTATCGGGGAGTAGCACAGATACGCAGTATTTT. The encoded protein is CSVVSGSSTDTQYF.

The chain links TRBV5-4 to TRBJ2-7; 10 nucleotides agree with TRBD2. CDR1 is SGHNT and CDR2 is YYREEE in the germline V gene (reference sequence). The CDR3 is 15 residues long. V shed 4 bases, J shed 3 bases, and the junction held 7 bases outside the gene matches. The CDR3 nucleotides are TGTGCCAGCAGCCCTAGCGGGAGTAGGAACTACGAGCAGTACTTC. Amino acids: CASSPSGSRNYEQYF.

The V gene is TRBV4-2, the J gene TRBJ2-7; D is uncertain. CDR1 and CDR2 from the germline V gene are LGHNA and YNFKEQ. The CDR3 sequence is 11 residues long. V shed 1 base and J shed 4 bases, with 2 bases lying between them. As DNA, the CDR3 is TGTGCCAGCAGCCAAGCTTACGAGCAGTACTTC. Amino acids: CASSQAYEQYF.